The 3 T cell receptor beta chains below all came from one sample that was sequenced in a study of a mutant IDH1 vaccine in newly diagnosed glioma. Sequencing was performed with immunoSEQ multiplex PCR; in TCRdb, only in-frame clones are kept and a portion is missing. The table includes approximately 54,000 clones, approximately 81% detected once. Time point specified: baseline, week 1 (first vaccination visit). Stated treatment: pre-vaccination baseline after standard-of-care therapy. Sequences were derived from PBMCs, sampled from a glioma patient treated with radiotherapy, temozolomide or both. The source of these receptors is a man aged 18 to 35 with glioma.

The rearrangement joins TRBV2 to TRBJ1-6; 7 bases line up with TRBD1. CDR3 size: 17 residues. V was pared by 5 bases and J by 2 bases, with 9 bases of the junction left unmatched. Looked up from germline, CDR1 is SNHLY and CDR2 is FYNNEI. CDR3 region: CASSSSPGTAYNSPLHF. DNA for the CDR3: TGTGCCAGCAGTTCATCCCCCGGGACAGCCTATAATTCACCCCTCCACTTT. The full variable domain, in which reference TRBV2 and TRBJ1-6 provide the parts outside the CDR3, is EPEVTQTPSHQVTQMGQEVILRCVPISNHLYFYWYRQILGQKVEFLVSFYNNEISEKSEIFDDQFSVERPDGSNFTLKIRSTKLEDSAMYFCASSSSPGTAYNSPLHFGNGTRLTVT.

This chain links TRBV2 with TRBJ1-4, with no clear D. Trimming took 6 bases from V and 2 from J, leaving 13 bases between them. Looked up from germline, CDR1 is SNHLY and CDR2 is FYNNEI. The CDR3 has 15 amino acids. The CDR3 bases are TGTGCCAGCAGCCGGAGCCGGCGGACTAATGAAAAACTGTTTTTT. Translated, it gives CASSRSRRTNEKLFF.

The chain is built from TRBV14 and TRBJ2-3; TRBD2 matches at 8 bases. This CDR3 is built from 17 residues. Germline assignment: CDR1 SGHDN and CDR2 FVKESK. With 2 bases clipped from V and 3 bases from J, the junction kept 10 bases outside the gene matches. The CDR3 coding sequence is TGTGCCAGCAGCCAACCCCGGGGGGGGCCGCGGACAGATACGCAGTATTTT. Its protein product is CASSQPRGGPRTDTQYF. Based on the CDR3 plus reference TRBV14 and TRBJ2-3, the full variable domain is EAGVTQFPSHSVIEKGQTVTLRCDPISGHDNLYWYRRVMGKEIKFLLHFVKESKQDESGMPNNRFLAERTGGTYSTLKVQPAELEDSGVYFCASSQPRGGPRTDTQYFGPGTRLTVL.